The sequence of this TCR beta chain was determined in a study of blood T cell repertoires in COVID-19. Looking at the study overall: The samples span acute and convalescent COVID-19 from the United States, Italy and Spain. Sources were T cells, B-cell-depleted T cells, or PBMCs; the material itself was cDNA or gDNA.

This clone was detected once. Original processing notes: Amplification from reference gene primers served as the basis for estimated nucleated cell counts. The protocol was immunoSEQ multiplex PCR, while the TCRdb copy is restricted to in-frame clones and leaves out a portion. The V and J calls and clone size come from that table; D and trimming were worked out from the DNA. The data show about 50,000 clones, roughly nine tenths seen once. V was trimmed by 0 bases and J by 0 bases, leaving 7 bases between them. Germline assignment: CDR1 ENHRY and CDR2 SYGVKD. This CDR3 region has 15 residues. Sequencing was carried out using peripheral blood. The sequence came from a man between 35 and 55 years old with active COVID-19. The rearrangement uses TRBV10-3 and TRBJ2-3, with D hard to call. The CDR3 spells CAISESPPSTDTQYF. The CDR3 nucleotides read TGTGCCATCAGTGAGTCCCCCCCTAGCACAGATACGCAGTATTTT.